This TCR beta chain was sequenced during a study of PD-1 blockade in classical Hodgkin lymphoma. No patient escaped relapse after autologous stem cell transplantation, and brentuximab vedotin exposure varied. V lost 6 bases, J lost 7 bases, and 9 bases lay in between. There are 11 residues in the CDR3. Per the germline V gene, CDR1 is LNHDA and CDR2 is SQIVND (reference sequence). TCRdb's table, derived via immunoSEQ multiplex PCR, lists solely in-frame clones and lacks some. The sample lists tens of thousands of clones; over 55% were seen once. This chain connects TRBV19 to TRBJ1-2; D unresolved. This clonotype was sampled from a human donor with classical Hodgkin lymphoma. The sequences come from peripheral blood mononuclear cells (PBMCs), collected at baseline. CDR3 sequence (DNA): TGTGCCAGTAGACAGAAAGGTGGCTACACCTTC. Translating gives CASRQKGGYTF.